What follows is one T cell receptor (beta chain) and its context. This record comes from a study of cytomegalovirus exposure and HLA in healthy donors. PCR involved 60 Vbeta and 13 Jbeta primers. Data came from immunoSEQ multiplex PCR; TCRdb stores just in-frame clones and leaves some out. In the table there are roughly 160,000 clones, around four fifths of which are singletons. CDR1 is MNHEY, CDR2 SVGAGI, per germline. The CDR3 length is 13 residues. The V and J ends lost 6 bases and 10 bases, in that order; junction bases with no gene match: 11. What was sequenced was PBMCs. The clonotype comes from a woman between 45 and 65 years old in good health and CMV-seronegative. V and J are TRBV6-5 and TRBJ2-7; 8 positions agree with TRBD1. CDR3 region: CASRLGTGASQYF. The CDR3 DNA is TGTGCCAGCAGGCTCGGGACAGGTGCTAGTCAGTACTTC.